This TCR beta chain was sequenced for a study of OX40 agonist ivuxolimab in advanced cancers. Overall study: The patients' treatment was ivuxolimab, an agonistic anti-OX40 (CD134) antibody.

In the case of this clone: The antigen remains unidentified.

Assay: immunoSEQ multiplex PCR; the TCRdb copy retains only in-frame clones and omits some. Found here are roughly 65,000 clones, around four fifths of them singletons; the top ten hold about 4%. Overall study findings and caveats: Those patients achieving a partial response at 0.1-3.0 mg/kg showed among the lowest clonal expansion.

J lost 5 bases, V lost 4 bases, and 5 bases had no gene match. This CDR3 is built from 15 residues. Germline values: CDR1 MGHRA, CDR2 YSYEKL. Material: CD4+ or CD8+ T cells sorted from blood, obtained in a trial of the OX40 agonist ivuxolimab. The chain couples TRBV4-1 to TRBJ2-1; TRBD2 matches 10 bases. This TCR was sampled from an adult with an advanced solid tumor such as melanoma, head and neck, liver or kidney cancer. The CDR3: CASSPGLAEHNEQFF. CDR3 DNA sequence: TGCGCCAGCAGCCCAGGACTAGCGGAGCACAATGAGCAGTTCTTC.